These 6 T cell receptor beta chains share one sample of origin, sequenced in a study of graft-versus-host responses after intestinal transplantation. TCRdb's copy holds only in-frame clones and misses some; the assay was immunoSEQ multiplex PCR. The data show some 8,000 clones, over 25% seen once. The specimen comprised alloreactive CD4+ T cells from a mixed lymphocyte reaction culture, sampled before intestinal transplant. The subset is: CFSE-low proliferating T cells sorted from roughly six-day pre-transplant mixed lymphocyte reaction (GvH or HvG direction). The receptors shown here come from a human patient who received an intestinal transplant.

The chain recombines TRBV9 with TRBJ2-3; no definite D call. In germline, CDR1 is SGDLS, CDR2 YYNGEE. The CDR3 sequence is 12 residues long. V was clipped by 4 bases and J by 2 bases, with 5 bases between them. CDR3 loop: CASSPSTDTQYF. The CDR3 DNA is TGTGCCAGCAGCCCATCCACAGATACGCAGTATTTT.

This clone showed up just a few times. This sequence joins TRBV11-1 and TRBJ2-3, with 14 nucleotides matching TRBD2. J was trimmed by 4 bases and V by 11 bases; bases with no gene match: 2. This CDR3 region has 13 residues. CDR1 and CDR2 from the germline V gene are SGHAT and FQDESV (reference sequence). The CDR3: CASGLAGADTQYF. The CDR3 DNA is TGTGCCTCGGGACTAGCGGGGGCAGATACGCAGTATTTT.

This clone was seen a handful of times. This chain connects TRBV19 to TRBJ1-3; perhaps TRBD1 as D (5 bases). V lost 5 bases and J lost 3, with 17 bases in between. The V gene's germline CDR1 is LNHDA and CDR2 SQIVND (reference sequence). This CDR3 has 16 residues. The CDR3 coding sequence is TGTGCCAGTAGTCCTCGCTACAGGCCCCTTGGAAACACCATATATTTT. Translating it yields CASSPRYRPLGNTIYF.

This clone appeared a few times. The chain couples TRBV28 to TRBJ2-7, with D perhaps matching TRBD1 (6 bases). The V end lost 11 bases, the J end lost 6 bases, and 23 bases lay between the germline ends. Germline values: CDR1 MDHEN, CDR2 SYDVKM. The CDR3 loop spans 14 amino acids. The CDR3 DNA is TGTGCCTCCTCGGTATTGGGGGCGACCGGCGAGCAGTACTTC. It translates to CASSVLGATGEQYF.

Note on this clone: At one end the junction does not follow the germline gene, possibly because of a read error. This sample also contains other DNA sequences that code for the same CDR3. This chain links TRBV28 with TRBJ2-1, with 13 bases lining up with TRBD2. Germline CDR1 reads MDHEN; CDR2 reads SYDVKM. The CDR3 is made up of 15 amino acids. CDR3 DNA: TGTGCTAGCAGTTTACTAGGACTAGCGGGAGACGAGCAGTTCTTC. Its protein product is CASSLLGLAGDEQFF.

This clone was counted a few times. The gene calls are TRBV6-5 and TRBJ1-6; D not certain. The CDR3 has 16 amino acids. Germline lookup yields CDR1 MNHEY and CDR2 SVGAGI. Trimming removed 2 bases at V and 3 bases at J, with 11 bases between. CDR3 protein: CASSYGGSLYNSPLHF. CDR3 sequence (DNA): TGTGCCAGCAGTTACGGAGGAAGTCTCTATAATTCACCCCTCCACTTT.